These T cell receptor beta chains were read from a single sample in a study of blood T cell repertoires in COVID-19. The assay was immunoSEQ multiplex PCR, and TCRdb's table has in-frame clones only and misses some. Among roughly 150,000 clones listed, 75% to 90% were seen once. Sequenced sample: PBMCs or T cells enriched from blood (not recorded which). The receptors originated from a man in his fifties in a cohort exposed to, infected with or recovered from COVID-19 (not recorded which). The CDR3 runs from the conserved cysteine through the conserved F or W. Each record gives: V gene, clone size, J gene, CDR3 length, D gene, CDR3 protein, CDR3 DNA. D genes are given only for firm matches. Size is omitted from some rows. Given values are once, few, many or a class for expanded clones.

TRBV6-6,NA,TRBJ1-3,15,TRBD1,CASSGTGVGGNTIYF,TGTGCCAGCAGTGGGACAGGTGTCGGAGGAAACACCATATATTTT
TRBV7-9,NA,TRBJ2-5,17,TRBD2,CASSRTSGSEYQETQYF,TGTGCCAGCAGCCGGACTAGCGGGAGCGAGTACCAAGAGACCCAGTACTTC
TRBV7-9,few,TRBJ1-2,12,NA,CASSLDGYGYTF,TGTGCCAGCAGCTTAGACGGCTATGGCTACACCTTC
TRBV5-5,NA,TRBJ1-2,13,TRBD1,CASSWTGAGGYTF,TGTGCCAGCAGCTGGACAGGGGCAGGAGGCTACACCTTC
TRBV30,NA,TRBJ1-1,10,NA,CAWSGTEAFF,TGTGCCTGGAGTGGGACAGAAGCTTTCTTT
TRBV19,few,TRBJ1-2,14,TRBD1,CASSIAGTAYGYTF,TGTGCCAGTAGTATTGCCGGGACAGCTTATGGCTACACCTTC
TRBV28,NA,TRBJ1-2,12,NA,CASSFGGVEYTF,TGTGCCAGCAGTTTCGGGGGGGTAGAATACACCTTC
TRBV5-5,NA,TRBJ2-2,16,NA,CASRTGGAAWDGELFF,TGTGCCAGCAGGACCGGGGGTGCTGCTTGGGACGGGGAGCTGTTTTTT
TRBV10-3,once,TRBJ2-5,13,TRBD2,CAIKAGGAETQYF,TGTGCCATCAAAGCGGGAGGGGCAGAGACCCAGTACTTC
TRBV3-1/TRBV3-2,NA,TRBJ2-7,12,NA,CASSQTVYEQYF,TGTGCCAGCAGCCAAACAGTGTACGAGCAGTACTTC
TRBV3-1/TRBV3-2,NA,TRBJ2-7,15,NA,CASSQAVSGSYEQYF,TGTGCCAGCAGCCAAGCGGTTAGCGGCTCCTACGAGCAGTACTTC
TRBV9,NA,TRBJ1-4,15,NA,CASSVTTATNEKLFF,TGTGCCAGCAGCGTAACGACAGCAACTAATGAAAAACTGTTTTTT
TRBV10-3,NA,TRBJ2-7,13,NA,CAISTDRAHEQYF,TGTGCCATTTCCACCGATAGAGCCCACGAGCAGTACTTC
TRBV19,NA,TRBJ1-2,13,TRBD1,CASSPVTGSGYTF,TGTGCCAGTAGTCCAGTGACAGGGAGTGGCTACACCTTC
TRBV9,NA,TRBJ1-2,13,NA,CASSVEESYGYTF,TGTGCCAGCAGCGTCGAGGAATCCTATGGCTACACCTTC
TRBV3-1/TRBV3-2,NA,TRBJ1-3,14,NA,CASSPSGFGNTIYF,TGTGCCAGCAGCCCAAGCGGCTTCGGAAACACCATATATTTT
TRBV5-1,NA,TRBJ2-4,17,TRBD2,CASSLELSSGSWNIQYF,TGCGCCAGCAGCTTGGAGCTCTCTAGCGGGAGTTGGAACATTCAGTACTTC
TRBV27,once,TRBJ2-7,14,NA,CASSLEGTSYEQYF,TGTGCCAGCAGTTTAGAGGGTACCTCCTACGAGCAGTACTTC
TRBV4-3,NA,TRBJ2-1,17,TRBD2,CASSQDRSAGGNNEQFF,TGCGCCAGCAGCCAGGACCGCTCAGCGGGGGGGAACAATGAGCAGTTCTTC
TRBV5-1,NA,TRBJ2-2,16,TRBD1,CASSLVGQGDTGELFF,TGCGCCAGCAGCTTGGTAGGACAGGGGGACACCGGGGAGCTGTTTTTT
TRBV30,NA,TRBJ1-1,13,TRBD1,CALERDRATEAFF,TGTGCCCTCGAACGGGACAGGGCCACTGAAGCTTTCTTT
TRBV29-1,NA,TRBJ2-7,14,TRBD2,CSVAGTSGRGEQYF,TGCAGCGTTGCTGGGACTAGCGGGAGGGGTGAGCAGTACTTC
TRBV7-9,few,TRBJ2-1,16,TRBD2,CASSFLGLAGGDEQFF,TGTGCCAGCAGCTTCCTCGGACTAGCGGGTGGGGATGAGCAGTTCTTC
TRBV4-1,few,TRBJ2-7,16,TRBD1,CASSRQGTGSFGEQYF,TGCGCCAGCAGCCGTCAGGGGACAGGGAGTTTCGGCGAGCAGTACTTC
TRBV30,NA,TRBJ2-7,12,TRBD1,CASTGGHYEQYF,TGTGCCTCAACAGGGGGTCACTACGAGCAGTACTTC
TRBV11-2,few,TRBJ1-1,18,TRBD1,CASSLGSGGFGGDTEAFF,TGTGCCAGCAGCTTAGGTTCAGGGGGCTTCGGTGGGGACACTGAAGCTTTCTTT
TRBV27,NA,TRBJ2-3,15,TRBD2,CASSTSGHGLGTQYF,TGTGCCAGCTCTACTAGCGGTCATGGACTAGGTACGCAGTATTTT
TRBV19,NA,TRBJ1-1,13,TRBD1,CASSSTGVLGGFF,TGTGCCAGTAGTAGCACAGGGGTACTAGGGGGTTTCTTT
TRBV5-4,NA,TRBJ1-4,15,TRBD1,CASSLWGQSNEKLFF,TGTGCCAGCAGCTTGTGGGGACAGAGTAATGAAAAACTGTTTTTT
TRBV18,NA,TRBJ1-6,17,NA,CASSPNTGQGNNSPLHF,TGTGCCAGCTCACCGAACACTGGGCAGGGGAATAATTCACCCCTCCACTTT
TRBV4-1,NA,TRBJ1-5,19,NA,CASSHRGAGGTSSNQPQHF,TGCGCCAGCAGCCACCGTGGGGCGGGGGGTACCTCTAGCAATCAGCCCCAGCATTTT
TRBV29-1,once,TRBJ2-4,14,NA,CRQLREVVGNIQYF,TGCAGGCAGCTGAGGGAGGTTGTAGGAAACATTCAGTACTTC
TRBV7-9,NA,TRBJ2-2,13,NA,CASSLQVKRELFF,TGTGCCAGCAGTCTTCAGGTTAAGAGGGAGCTGTTTTTT
TRBV5-1,NA,TRBJ2-7,13,TRBD1,CASSGDRGYEQYF,TGCGCCAGCAGTGGGGACAGGGGCTACGAGCAGTACTTC
TRBV3-1/TRBV3-2,NA,TRBJ2-1,15,NA,CASKGGTVHPNEQFF,TGTGCCAGCAAGGGGGGGACGGTGCATCCCAATGAGCAGTTCTTC
TRBV15,NA,TRBJ1-2,16,TRBD1,CATSRRGTGGNYGYTF,TGTGCCACCAGCAGACGGGGGACAGGGGGGAACTATGGCTACACCTTC
TRBV5-1,NA,TRBJ2-7,14,TRBD2,CASSLNSGTYEQYF,TGCGCCAGCAGCTTGAATAGCGGGACCTACGAGCAGTACTTC
TRBV6-2/TRBV6-3,NA,TRBJ2-6,15,NA,CASSPGQSVGNVLTF,TGTGCCAGCAGCCCAGGACAAAGTGTAGGCAACGTCCTGACTTTC
TRBV7-2,NA,TRBJ1-1,16,NA,CASSSYPRGPNTEAFF,TGTGCCAGCAGCTCGTACCCCAGGGGCCCGAACACTGAAGCTTTCTTT
TRBV2,NA,TRBJ2-7,11,NA,CASSVSGEQYF,TGTGCCAGCAGTGTATCGGGCGAGCAGTACTTC
TRBV27,few,TRBJ1-3,13,NA,CASSVEAGNTIYF,TGTGCCAGCAGCGTAGAGGCTGGAAACACCATATATTTT
TRBV7-2,NA,TRBJ1-4,14,NA,CASSPGNTNEKLFF,TGTGCCAGCAGCCCAGGGAACACTAATGAAAAACTGTTTTTT